There are many counts of the clone carrying this T cell receptor (beta chain). These data are taken from a study of patients and donors after allogeneic stem cell transplantation. TCRdb fed the RT-PCR reads into MiXCR, producing one record per CDR3 protein. The table includes 150,000 to 200,000 distinct CDR3 sequences, about a quarter detected once. The CDR3 has 12 residues. Germline V gene sequence: CDR1 MNHEY, CDR2 SMNVEV (reference sequence). V lost 5 bases and J lost 1, with 5 bases in between. This sequence was found in a human donor who was either an allogeneic HSCT recipient or a stem cell or donor lymphocyte infusion donor (not recorded which). It is not recorded whose cells these are; they may come from a transplant donor. V usage is TRBV27 and J usage is TRBJ1-1; D unresolved. The sequencing input was blood, either unsorted or a sorted T cell fraction (not recorded which). CDR3 sequence: CASSRPNTEAFF. CDR3 nucleotides: TGTGCCAGCAGTCGACCGAACACTGAAGCTTTCTTT.